This is a list of T cell receptor beta chains from one sample in a study of OX40 agonist ivuxolimab in advanced cancers. TCRdb's table, derived via immunoSEQ multiplex PCR, lists solely in-frame clones and lacks some. The table shows tens of thousands of clones, with around 87% occurring only once. Source: CD4+ or CD8+ T cells sorted from blood, taken in a trial of the OX40 agonist ivuxolimab. All receptors derive from an adult with an advanced solid tumor such as melanoma, head and neck, liver or kidney cancer. The CDR3 runs from the conserved cysteine through the conserved F or W. Each record gives: J gene, clone size, V gene, D gene, CDR3 DNA, CDR3 protein. D genes are given only for firm matches. Clone size is shown for a subset of rows, as once, few, many or a class of expanded clone.

>TRBJ1-5|NA|TRBV28|TRBD1
TGTGCCAGCAGTTTTTCCGGCAGGGGGCTAAGCAATCAGCCCCAGCATTTT
CASSFSGRGLSNQPQHF
>TRBJ2-7|NA|TRBV30|TRBD1
TGTGCCTGGAGTCGCAGGGGGCCTGAGCAGTACTTC
CAWSRRGPEQYF
>TRBJ2-7|once|TRBV7-9|NA
TGTGCCAGCAGCTTACGCTCAGGGGTCTACGAGCAGTACTTC
CASSLRSGVYEQYF
>TRBJ1-5|few|TRBV18|TRBD1
TGTGCCAGCTCAACGGGACAGGGGGCGCGGGGACAGCCCCAGCATTTT
CASSTGQGARGQPQHF
>TRBJ1-6|NA|TRBV28|TRBD1
TGTGCCAGCAGTGTAGGCCGGGACAGCCGTAATTCACCCCTCCACTTT
CASSVGRDSRNSPLHF
>TRBJ2-3|NA|TRBV9|NA
TGTGCCAGCAGCCAAACACTGGATACGCAGTATTTT
CASSQTLDTQYF
>TRBJ1-6|many|TRBV2|NA
TGTGCCAGCAGTGGGGAGAAGGAAGGCGGCTCACCCCTCCACTTT
CASSGEKEGGSPLHF
>TRBJ1-4|NA|TRBV5-1|TRBD1
TGCGCCAGCAGCACGGGACAGGGTTTCAACTCGGGTGAAAAACTGTTTTTT
CASSTGQGFNSGEKLFF
>TRBJ2-7|NA|TRBV25-1|NA
TGTGCCAGCAGTTCGGCCGGGGCGGGACATCGCTCCTACGAGCAGTACTTC
CASSSAGAGHRSYEQYF
>TRBJ2-7|NA|TRBV5-1|TRBD1
TGCGCCAGCAGCCAAACACAGGGGGCTGATAGCTCCTACGAGCAGTACTTC
CASSQTQGADSSYEQYF
>TRBJ2-5|NA|TRBV4-3|NA
TGCGCCAGCAGCCAAGTGCCGCTTACCCAGGAGACCCAGTACTTC
CASSQVPLTQETQYF
>TRBJ1-2|NA|TRBV6-1|NA
TGTGCCAGCGCAAGCGATAACTATGGCTACACCTTC
CASASDNYGYTF
>TRBJ1-6|NA|TRBV30|NA
TGTGCCTGGAGTGCGCCCCCCGCACCCCTCCACTTT
CAWSAPPAPLHF
>TRBJ1-6|few|TRBV6-5|NA
TGTGCCAGCAGCCCCACCGACAGGCGGTCACCCCTCCACTTT
CASSPTDRRSPLHF
>TRBJ1-1|NA|TRBV7-9|NA
TGTGCCAGCAGCTTAGCGGTCTCTTCGAGGAACACTGAAGCTTTCTTT
CASSLAVSSRNTEAFF
>TRBJ2-3|NA|TRBV28|NA
TGTGCCAGCAGTCCAAGAGATACGCAGTATTTT
CASSPRDTQYF
>TRBJ2-1|NA|TRBV7-3|TRBD2
TGTGCCAGCAGCCGGACTAGCGGGGCTTCCAGCTCCTACAATGAGCAGTTCTTC
CASSRTSGASSSYNEQFF
>TRBJ2-7|once|TRBV2|NA
TGTGCCAGCAGCCCGGGGCATCCCTACGAGCAGTACTTC
CASSPGHPYEQYF
>TRBJ2-2|once|TRBV10-1|NA
TGCGCCAGCAGTGCCGGGGCTGGGAACACCGGGGAGCTGTTTTTT
CASSAGAGNTGELFF
>TRBJ2-1|NA|TRBV27|TRBD2
TGTGCCAGCAGTCCCGGGACTAGTCAGAAGGAGCAGTTCTTC
CASSPGTSQKEQFF
>TRBJ2-5|NA|TRBV10-3|TRBD1
TGTGCCATCAGTGAGTCGGACAGGGGGGAGACCCAGTACTTC
CAISESDRGETQYF
>TRBJ1-1|NA|TRBV7-5|NA
TGTGTCAGAAGCTTAGAGAGGATGAACACTGAAGCTTTCTTT
CVRSLERMNTEAFF
>TRBJ2-1|NA|TRBV6-6|TRBD2
TGTGCCAGCAGTTACGGCGGGAGTAGCAATGAGCAGTTCTTC
CASSYGGSSNEQFF
>TRBJ2-5|NA|TRBV6-5|NA
TGTGCCAGCAGTTACTCTTGGAGGGGTGGAGAGACCCAGTACTTC
CASSYSWRGGETQYF
>TRBJ2-5|NA|TRBV19|TRBD2
TGTGCCAGTAGTATCTTTGGTTCGGGGGGCCAAGAGACCCAGTACTTC
CASSIFGSGGQETQYF
>TRBJ2-5|NA|TRBV7-9|TRBD1
TGTGCCAGCAGCTCGCTGGACAGGGAAGAGACCCAGTACTTC
CASSSLDREETQYF
>TRBJ2-3|NA|TRBV19|NA
TGTGCCAGTAGTCATGACACGGGCCCCAGAGATACGCAGTATTTT
CASSHDTGPRDTQYF
>TRBJ2-5|NA|TRBV11-2|TRBD2
TGTGCCAGCAGCCCCGGGGGGGGAATCGGGCAAGAGACCCAGTACTTC
CASSPGGGIGQETQYF
>TRBJ2-3|NA|TRBV4-3|TRBD1
TGCGCCAGCAGCCAAGAAACGCGGACAGGGATATCAGATACGCAGTATTTT
CASSQETRTGISDTQYF
>TRBJ2-1|once|TRBV10-3|NA
TGTGCCATCAGGGCCAGCGAGAGTGCCAGCTCCTACAATGAGCAGTTCTTC
CAIRASESASSYNEQFF
>TRBJ2-7|NA|TRBV29-1|NA
TGCAGCGCTGGACCCATTGACGAGCAGTACTTC
CSAGPIDEQYF
>TRBJ2-1|NA|TRBV4-3|NA
TGCGCCAGCAGCCAAGATGAAACGGGGGGCCTTTACAATGAGCAGTTCTTC
CASSQDETGGLYNEQFF
>TRBJ1-6|NA|TRBV19|NA
TGTGCCATTGGGGACGGTAGTAATTCACCCCTCCACTTT
CAIGDGSNSPLHF
>TRBJ2-5|NA|TRBV12-5|TRBD1
TGTGCTAGTGGTGCCGGGACAGGGGTCCAAGAGACCCAGTACTTC
CASGAGTGVQETQYF
>TRBJ2-2|once|TRBV18|NA
TGTGCCAGCTCACCAGGGGGCGCCGGGGAGCTGTTTTTT
CASSPGGAGELFF
>TRBJ2-5|NA|TRBV14|NA
TGTGCCAGCAGCCAAAGGGAAGAGACCCAGTACTTC
CASSQREETQYF
>TRBJ2-6|NA|TRBV7-3|NA
TGTGCCAGCAGCTCCGGTAACTCTGGGGCCAACGTCCTGACTTTC
CASSSGNSGANVLTF
>TRBJ1-5|NA|TRBV4-1|NA
TGCGCCAGCAGCGCCACAACAGGTAGCAATCAGCCCCAGCATTTT
CASSATTGSNQPQHF
>TRBJ2-2|NA|TRBV30|TRBD1
TGTGCCTGGAGTCCAAGGGCGGGCAGGGGGCATAACACCGGGGAGCTGTTTTTT
CAWSPRAGRGHNTGELFF
>TRBJ2-3|NA|TRBV2|TRBD2
TGTGCCAGCAGTGTTCGAGCGGGGGGGCCAGAGGATACGCAGTATTTT
CASSVRAGGPEDTQYF
>TRBJ1-4|NA|TRBV4-3|NA
TGCGCCAGCAGCCAAGTGATCGGAACAACAACTAATGAAAAACTGTTTTTT
CASSQVIGTTTNEKLFF
>TRBJ1-3|few|TRBV14|TRBD1
TGTGCCAGCAGCCACCTTGGGACAGGGGGAAACACCATATATTTT
CASSHLGTGGNTIYF
>TRBJ1-4|NA|TRBV7-9|TRBD1
TGTGCCAGCAGGTCCGGGACAGGGAATGAAAAACTGTTTTTT
CASRSGTGNEKLFF
>TRBJ1-4|NA|TRBV11-2|TRBD1
TGTGCCAGCAGCCGGGACAGGGATGAAAAACTGTTTTTT
CASSRDRDEKLFF
>TRBJ2-7|NA|TRBV7-3|TRBD2
TGTGCCAGCAGCTTAACGGGAGGGCCTCTGAACGAGCAGTACTTC
CASSLTGGPLNEQYF
>TRBJ2-5|NA|TRBV7-8|NA
TGTGCCAGCAGCTCCGGGACGGGGAAGGAGACCCAGTACTTC
CASSSGTGKETQYF
>TRBJ2-3|NA|TRBV2|TRBD1
TGTGCCAGCACGAGGGACAGGAGCACAGATACGCAGTATTTT
CASTRDRSTDTQYF
>TRBJ2-7|NA|TRBV6-1|NA
TGTGCCAGCGGGGAGTACGAGCAGTACTTC
CASGEYEQYF
>TRBJ1-4|NA|TRBV2|NA
TGTGCCAGCGGTTTCCAGGGAAATAATGAAAAACTGTTTTTT
CASGFQGNNEKLFF
>TRBJ2-3|NA|TRBV11-3|TRBD2
TGTGCCAGCAGCTTAGGCCTTGTTGCCTACGGGGGGGCAGATACGCAGTATTTT
CASSLGLVAYGGADTQYF